Listed below are T cell receptor beta chains from one sample, sequenced in a study of identical twins. TCRdb re-analysed the 5' RACE reads in MiXCR, keeping a single row per CDR3 protein. The repertoire holds about 720,000 distinct CDR3 sequences, 18% seen once, with 13% in the top ten. These data were also reused for a study on T cells expressing NK-cell markers.

Sequencing was carried out using PBMCs. The receptors come from a woman younger than 30 in good health. The CDR3 runs from the conserved cysteine through the conserved F or W. A D gene is named only where the DNA matches it firmly.

TRBJ2-1 | TRBV29-1 | TRBD2 | 14 | CSVVGLAGVNEQFF
TRBJ2-1 | TRBV12-3/TRBV12-4 | TRBD1 | 13 | CASSLARTGEQFF
TRBJ2-2 | TRBV6-6 | . | 12 | CASSVTRRELFF
TRBJ1-3 | TRBV10-3 | . | 13 | CATLEASGNTIYF
TRBJ1-1 | TRBV5-1 | . | 15 | CASSLEGQPYTEAFF
TRBJ2-3 | TRBV18 | TRBD2 | 15 | CASSPRDYVTDTQYF
TRBJ2-3 | TRBV29-1 | . | 13 | CSVNDGPTDTQYF
TRBJ1-3 | TRBV7-9 | . | 14 | CASSLSGFGNTIYF
TRBJ2-7 | TRBV7-6 | . | 16 | CASSSQAGQGSNEQYF
TRBJ1-1 | TRBV3-1 | . | 14 | CASSRRGYDPEAFF
TRBJ2-7 | TRBV25-1 | . | 12 | CASGGRTAEQYF
TRBJ1-2 | TRBV10-3 | . | 12 | CAISVVGSGYTF
TRBJ2-5 | TRBV10-3 | TRBD2 | 14 | CAINEGLAGETQYF
TRBJ2-1 | TRBV15 | . | 16 | CATSRSYGTYDNEQFF
TRBJ2-6 | TRBV5-1 | . | 16 | CASSLIGVTGANVLTF
TRBJ2-3 | TRBV20-1 | . | 13 | CRANWAGTDTQYF
TRBJ2-1 | TRBV5-5 | . | 13 | CASSFVVWNEQFF
TRBJ2-7 | TRBV12-3/TRBV12-4 | TRBD2 | 14 | CASRLADSSYEQYF
TRBJ2-2 | TRBV7-9 | . | 14 | CASSLRVDTGELFF
TRBJ1-4 | TRBV20-1 | . | 13 | CSALGLTSEKLFF
TRBJ2-7 | TRBV13 | . | 12 | CASSLGSRQVGF
TRBJ2-1 | TRBV5-1 | . | 13 | CASSGWTYNEQFF
TRBJ2-3 | TRBV4-1 | . | 14 | CASTLWGSTDTQYF
TRBJ1-2 | TRBV7-9 | . | 15 | CASSLMGIPNYGYTF
TRBJ1-1 | TRBV27 | . | 13 | CASSSQGLERAFF
TRBJ2-2 | TRBV12-3/TRBV12-4 | . | 13 | CASTVTGPGELFF
TRBJ1-2 | TRBV5-1 | . | 14 | CASSLGGKNYGYTF
TRBJ2-2 | TRBV9 | . | 14 | CASSPRVTRRELFF
TRBJ2-1 | TRBV24-1 | . | 13 | CATSDAGLNEQFF
TRBJ1-1 | TRBV5-1 | . | 15 | CASSRRGEGVPEAFF
TRBJ2-7 | TRBV7-2 | TRBD1 | 14 | CASSIDRGHYEQYF
TRBJ2-1 | TRBV4-2 | . | 17 | CASSQDATGGTGYEQFF
TRBJ2-7 | TRBV5-6 | . | 13 | CARSFRQSYEQYF
TRBJ2-7 | TRBV18 | . | 12 | CASQDGSYEQYF
TRBJ1-2 | TRBV6-5 | TRBD1 | 15 | CASSYRTGANYGYTF
TRBJ2-5 | TRBV20-1 | . | 14 | CSATSPTAQETQYF
TRBJ2-5 | TRBV5-1 | . | 14 | CASSQGELGETQYF
TRBJ2-7 | TRBV7-6 | . | 14 | CASSLVTARDEQYF
TRBJ2-1 | TRBV20-1 | TRBD2 | 16 | CSASPSGRGTYNEQFF
TRBJ2-7 | TRBV7-6 | . | 16 | CASSPPAGQTSYEQYF